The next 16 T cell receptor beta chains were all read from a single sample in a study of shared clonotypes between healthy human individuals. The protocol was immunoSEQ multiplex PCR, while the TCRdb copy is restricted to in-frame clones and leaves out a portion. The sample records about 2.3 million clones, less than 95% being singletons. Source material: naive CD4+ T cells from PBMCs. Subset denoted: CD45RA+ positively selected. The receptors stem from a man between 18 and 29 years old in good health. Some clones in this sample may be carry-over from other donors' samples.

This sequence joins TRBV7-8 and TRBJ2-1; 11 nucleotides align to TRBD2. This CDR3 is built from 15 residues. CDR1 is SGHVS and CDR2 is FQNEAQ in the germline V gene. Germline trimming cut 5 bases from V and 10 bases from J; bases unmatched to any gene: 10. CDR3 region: CASSLGLAGGGEQFF. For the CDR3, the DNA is TGTGCCAGCAGCCTAGGACTAGCGGGCGGGGGAGAGCAGTTCTTC.

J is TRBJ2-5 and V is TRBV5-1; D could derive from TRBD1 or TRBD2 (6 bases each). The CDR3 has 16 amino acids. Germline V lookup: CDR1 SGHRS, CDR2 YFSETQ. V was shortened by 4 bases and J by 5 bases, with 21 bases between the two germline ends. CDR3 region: CASSENVPTGRETQYF. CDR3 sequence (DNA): TGCGCCAGCAGCGAAAACGTACCCACAGGGAGGGAGACCCAGTACTTC.

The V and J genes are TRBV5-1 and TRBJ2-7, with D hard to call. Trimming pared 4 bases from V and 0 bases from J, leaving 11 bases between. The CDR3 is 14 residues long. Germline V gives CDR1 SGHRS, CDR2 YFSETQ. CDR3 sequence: CASSPDISSYEQYF. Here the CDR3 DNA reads TGCGCCAGCAGCCCCGACATCAGCTCCTACGAGCAGTACTTC. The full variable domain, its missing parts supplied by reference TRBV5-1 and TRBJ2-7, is KAGVTQTPRYLIKTRGQQVTLSCSPISGHRSVSWYQQTPGQGLQFLFEYFSETQRNKGNFPGRFSGRQFSNSRSEMNVSTLELGDSALYLCASSPDISSYEQYFGPGTRLTVT.

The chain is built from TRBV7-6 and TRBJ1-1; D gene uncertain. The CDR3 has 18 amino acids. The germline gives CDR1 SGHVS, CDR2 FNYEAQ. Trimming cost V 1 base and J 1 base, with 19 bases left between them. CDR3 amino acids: CASSLVRSASIGNTEAFF. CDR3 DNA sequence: TGTGCCAGCAGCTTAGTCAGGTCTGCCTCTATCGGGAACACTGAAGCTTTCTTT. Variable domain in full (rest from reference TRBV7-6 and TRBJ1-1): GAGVSQSPRYKVTKRGQDVALRCDPISGHVSLYWYRQALGQGPEFLTYFNYEAQQDKSGLPNDRFSAERPEGSISTLTIQRTEQRDSAMYRCASSLVRSASIGNTEAFFGQGTRLTVV.

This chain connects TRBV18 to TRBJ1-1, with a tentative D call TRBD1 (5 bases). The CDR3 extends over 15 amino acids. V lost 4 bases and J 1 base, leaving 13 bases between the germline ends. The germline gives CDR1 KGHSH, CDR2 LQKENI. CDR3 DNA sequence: TGTGCCAGCTCACTCCTTACTACAGGGAACACTGAAGCTTTCTTT. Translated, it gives CASSLLTTGNTEAFF. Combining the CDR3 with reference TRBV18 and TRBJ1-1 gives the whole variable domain NAGVMQNPRHLVRRRGQEARLRCSPMKGHSHVYWYRQLPEEGLKFMVYLQKENIIDESGMPKERFSAEFPKEGPSILRIQQVVRGDSAAYFCASSLLTTGNTEAFFGQGTRLTVV.

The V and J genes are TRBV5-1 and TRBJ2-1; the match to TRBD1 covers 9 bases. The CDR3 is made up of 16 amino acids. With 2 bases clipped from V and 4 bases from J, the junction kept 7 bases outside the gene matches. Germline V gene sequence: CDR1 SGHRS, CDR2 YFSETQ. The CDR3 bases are TGCGCCAGCAGCTTTATACAGGGGGCTTCATACAATGAGCAGTTCTTC. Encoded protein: CASSFIQGASYNEQFF.

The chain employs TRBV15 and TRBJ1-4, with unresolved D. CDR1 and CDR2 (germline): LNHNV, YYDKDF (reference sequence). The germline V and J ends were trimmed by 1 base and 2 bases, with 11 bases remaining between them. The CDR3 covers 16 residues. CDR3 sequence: CATSRGVQETNEKLFF. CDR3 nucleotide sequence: TGTGCCACCAGCAGAGGGGTGCAGGAGACTAATGAAAAACTGTTTTTT.

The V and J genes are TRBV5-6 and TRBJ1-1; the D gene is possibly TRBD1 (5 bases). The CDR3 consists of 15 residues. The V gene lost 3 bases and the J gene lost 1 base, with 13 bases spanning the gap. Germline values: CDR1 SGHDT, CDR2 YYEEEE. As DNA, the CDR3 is TGTGCCAGCAGCTCCTTGGACATCCCGAACACTGAAGCTTTCTTT. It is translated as CASSSLDIPNTEAFF. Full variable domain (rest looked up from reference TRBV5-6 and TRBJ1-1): DAGVTQSPTHLIKTRGQQVTLRCSPKSGHDTVSWYQQALGQGPQFIFQYYEEEERQRGNFPDRFSGHQFPNYSSELNVNALLLGDSALYLCASSSLDIPNTEAFFGQGTRLTVV.

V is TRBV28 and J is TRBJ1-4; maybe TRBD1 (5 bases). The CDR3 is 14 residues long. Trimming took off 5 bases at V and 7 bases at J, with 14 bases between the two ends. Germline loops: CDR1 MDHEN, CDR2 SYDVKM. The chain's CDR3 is CASSAGLGGEKLFF. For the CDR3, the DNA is TGTGCCAGCAGTGCAGGGCTGGGTGGTGAAAAACTGTTTTTT.

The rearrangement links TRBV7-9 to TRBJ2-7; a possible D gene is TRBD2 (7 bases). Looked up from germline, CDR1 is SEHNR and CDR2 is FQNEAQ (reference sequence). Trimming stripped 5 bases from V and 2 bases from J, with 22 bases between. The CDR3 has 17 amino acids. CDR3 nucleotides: TGTGCCAGCAGCCCAGGAGGGAGGGGGACCCGAGCCTACGAGCAGTACTTC. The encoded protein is CASSPGGRGTRAYEQYF.

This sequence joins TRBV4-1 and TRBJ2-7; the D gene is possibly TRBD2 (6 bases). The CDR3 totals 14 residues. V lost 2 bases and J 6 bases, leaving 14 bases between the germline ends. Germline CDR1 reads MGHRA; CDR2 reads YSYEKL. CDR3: CASSQSLASTEQYF. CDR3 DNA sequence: TGCGCCAGCAGCCAAAGTCTAGCGTCTACCGAGCAGTACTTC.

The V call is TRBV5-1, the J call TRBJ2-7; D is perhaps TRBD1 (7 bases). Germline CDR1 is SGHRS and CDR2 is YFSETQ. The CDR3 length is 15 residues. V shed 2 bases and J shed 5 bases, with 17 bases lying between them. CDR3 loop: CASSFTLRGANEQYF. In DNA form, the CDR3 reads TGCGCCAGCAGCTTTACTCTCAGGGGGGCCAACGAGCAGTACTTC. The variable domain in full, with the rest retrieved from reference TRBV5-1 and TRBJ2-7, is KAGVTQTPRYLIKTRGQQVTLSCSPISGHRSVSWYQQTPGQGLQFLFEYFSETQRNKGNFPGRFSGRQFSNSRSEMNVSTLELGDSALYLCASSFTLRGANEQYFGPGTRLTVT.

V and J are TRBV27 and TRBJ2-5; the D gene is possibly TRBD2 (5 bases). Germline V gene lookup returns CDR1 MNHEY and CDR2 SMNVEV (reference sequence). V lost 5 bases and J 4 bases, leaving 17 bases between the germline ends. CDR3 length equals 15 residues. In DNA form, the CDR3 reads TGTGCCAGCAGTCCTATGGGAGCCCTTTTAGAGACCCAGTACTTC. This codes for CASSPMGALLETQYF.

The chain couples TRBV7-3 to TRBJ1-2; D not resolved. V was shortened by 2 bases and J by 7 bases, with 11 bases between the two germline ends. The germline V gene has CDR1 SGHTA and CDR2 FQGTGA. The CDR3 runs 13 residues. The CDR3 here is CASSLEGGGGYTF. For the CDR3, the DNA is TGTGCCAGCAGCTTAGAGGGCGGAGGTGGCTACACCTTC.

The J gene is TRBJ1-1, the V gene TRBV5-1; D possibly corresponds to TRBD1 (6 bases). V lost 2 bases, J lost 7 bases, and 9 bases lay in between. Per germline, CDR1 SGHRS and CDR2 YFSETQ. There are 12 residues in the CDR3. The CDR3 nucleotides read TGCGCCAGCAGCTTTGGGACAAGTGAAGCTTTCTTT. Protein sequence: CASSFGTSEAFF.

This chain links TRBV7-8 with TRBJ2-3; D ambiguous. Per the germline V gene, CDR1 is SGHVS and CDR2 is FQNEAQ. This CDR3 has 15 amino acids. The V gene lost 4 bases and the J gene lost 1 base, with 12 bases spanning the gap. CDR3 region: CASSYDNARTDTQYF. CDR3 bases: TGTGCCAGCAGCTACGACAACGCACGCACAGATACGCAGTATTTT.